This T cell receptor beta chain was captured by sequencing in a study of identical twins. Study-wide findings and caveats: Fewer insertions marked abundant cord blood beta clonotypes; young adult naive trended weakly, memory not at all. For monozygotic twins, models underestimated out-of-frame TCR alpha sharing.

Per the germline V gene, CDR1 is ENHRY and CDR2 is SYGVKD. V was cut by 3 bases and J by 8 bases, with 13 bases left in between. There are 14 residues in the CDR3. A note on this clonotype: Its antigen remains unidentified.

Healthy Caucasians provided all donations. TCRdb reprocessed the 5' RACE reads via MiXCR and lists one record per CDR3 protein. The sample has 1,800,000 or so distinct CDR3 sequences, roughly 35% seen once. The rearrangement uses TRBV10-3 and TRBJ1-4, with no clear D. This receptor was taken from a newborn girl in good health. Material: cord blood. For the CDR3, the DNA is TGTGCCATCAGTGAAGCCAGACTAGGGGAAAAACTGTTTTTT. Translated, it gives CAISEARLGEKLFF.